This T cell receptor (beta chain) was documented in a study of shared clonotypes between healthy human individuals. The CDR3 runs to 13 residues. Germline CDR1 is MNHEY and CDR2 is SVGAGI. General observations from the study: Among donors, the sharing of clonotypes was expected to be influenced by sequencing depth. Specimens sampled were limited to blood, with tissue repertoires likely differing.

This clone was recorded once. What it recognizes is unknown. One end of the junction is discordant with germline, which a read error may explain. Other DNA sequences of this sample code for an identical CDR3. The authors ran unsorted PBMC replicate PCRs on 250 to 350 ng DNA, about 30,000 T cell genomes. Produced via immunoSEQ multiplex PCR; TCRdb's table is partial and in-frame only. The sample contains about 490,000 clones, 81% of which appear only once. Sequencing was done on a sample of PBMCs. The TCR sequence derives from a woman between 35 and 50 years old in good health. Some clones in this sample may be carry-over from other donors' samples. This chain joins TRBV6-5 and TRBJ1-1; the D is unclear. The CDR3 sequence: CASSYPAVTQAFF. The CDR3 DNA reads as TGTGCTAGCAGTTACCCAGCAGTCACTCAAGCTTTCTTT.